The TCR beta chain under discussion was sequenced for a study of T cells in narcolepsy. Looking at the study overall: Patients with NT1 or NT2 and healthy control donors were enrolled.

The study's findings and limits: Reportedly, autoreactive clonotypes were serially detected in patients' blood but not controls'. Autoreactive clone sequences were missing from some blood memory CD4+ repertoires. Comparing one patient's CSF and blood CD4+ clonotypes highlighted HCRT- and TRIB2-specific autoreactive clonotypes.

Measured with immunoSEQ multiplex PCR; TCRdb has only the in-frame clones, and not every one. The data show 28,000 or so clones, approximately 86% seen once. A word on this clone: The target antigen is unknown.

Germline V CDR1 and CDR2: MNHNS, SASEGT. V shed 6 bases, J shed 0 bases, and the junction held 4 bases outside the gene matches. The CDR3 sequence is 15 residues long. The source is a human donor with narcolepsy. Sequenced input: CD45RA- memory CD4+ T cells from PBMCs. The V call is TRBV6-1, the J call TRBJ2-2; TRBD1 agrees at 7 bases. The CDR3 coding sequence is TGTGCCAGCAGCAGACAGGGTGCGAACACCGGGGAGCTGTTTTTT. It codes for CASSRQGANTGELFF.